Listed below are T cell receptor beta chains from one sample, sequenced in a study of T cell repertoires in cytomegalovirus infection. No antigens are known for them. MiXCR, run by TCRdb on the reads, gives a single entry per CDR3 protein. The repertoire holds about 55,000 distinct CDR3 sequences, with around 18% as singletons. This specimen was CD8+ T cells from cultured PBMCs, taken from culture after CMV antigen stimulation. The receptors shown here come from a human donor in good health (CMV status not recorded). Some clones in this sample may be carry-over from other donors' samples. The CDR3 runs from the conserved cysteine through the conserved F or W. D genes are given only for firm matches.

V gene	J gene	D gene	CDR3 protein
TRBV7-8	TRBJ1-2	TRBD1	CASSSERDSYGYTF
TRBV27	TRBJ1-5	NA	CASCPEPGGQPQHF
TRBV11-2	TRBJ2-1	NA	CASSLEQVSYNEQFF
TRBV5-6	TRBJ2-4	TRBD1	CASSLDGGQGFQNIQYF
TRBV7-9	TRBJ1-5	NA	CASRMYSDQPQHF
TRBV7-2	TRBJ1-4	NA	CASSIRGTGNNEKLFF
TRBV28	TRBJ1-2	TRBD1	CASSTDRATNYGYTF
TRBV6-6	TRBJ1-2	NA	CASPPPELSGYTF
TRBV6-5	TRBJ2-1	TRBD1	CATGTDIYNEQFF
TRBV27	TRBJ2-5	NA	CASRSHHQETQYF
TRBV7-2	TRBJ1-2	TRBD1	CASSPQQGQDYGYTF
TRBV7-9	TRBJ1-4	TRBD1	CASSSNRGATNEKLFF
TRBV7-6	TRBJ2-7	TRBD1	CASSLGTGGVYEQYF
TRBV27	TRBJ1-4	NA	CASMMGWATNEKLFF
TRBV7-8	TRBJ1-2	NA	CASSPNLANPYTF
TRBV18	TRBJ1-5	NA	CASSTKEVYSNQPQHF
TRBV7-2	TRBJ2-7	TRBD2	CASSFPLGEGTYEQYF
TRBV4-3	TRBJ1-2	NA	CASSQDGLALPYGYTF
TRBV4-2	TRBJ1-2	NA	CASSQERAADYGYTF
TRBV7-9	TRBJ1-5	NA	CASSPLFGPSNQPQHF
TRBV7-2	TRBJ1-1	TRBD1	CASSRRDREVTEAFF
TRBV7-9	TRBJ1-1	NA	CASSLGIGEAFF